These 21 T cell receptor beta chains came from one sample sequenced in a study of CD8+ T cells in alopecia areata. After isolation, RNA underwent reverse transcription to generate cDNA as the sequencing template. Profiling relied on immunoSEQ multiplex PCR, and the TCRdb table lists in-frame clones only, not all of them. The repertoire holds roughly 120,000 clones, with less than 80% as singletons. The sample was CD4+ T cells sorted from blood. All receptors come from a human donor in good health.

This clone was counted between two and nine times. The rearrangement uses TRBV7-2 and TRBJ2-5; TRBD1 matches at 7 bases. The CDR3 consists of 14 residues. The V segment lost 5 bases and the J segment 1 base; nucleotides outside the gene matches: 4. Looked up from germline, CDR1 is SGHTA and CDR2 is FQGNSA. CDR3 loop: CASSKGTAQETQYF. CDR3 DNA sequence: TGTGCCAGCAGCAAAGGGACAGCCCAAGAGACCCAGTACTTC.

This chain uses TRBV2 with TRBJ1-2; D ambiguous. This CDR3 has 11 residues. The V end lost 6 bases, the J end lost 5 bases, and 7 bases lay between the germline ends. Per germline, CDR1 SNHLY and CDR2 FYNNEI. This CDR3 is CASRGWYGYTF. For the CDR3, the DNA is TGTGCCAGCAGAGGATGGTATGGCTACACCTTC.

The rearrangement joins TRBV29-1 to TRBJ1-5, with D perhaps matching TRBD1 (6 bases). The V gene's germline CDR1 is SQVTM and CDR2 ANQGSEA. There are 12 residues in the CDR3. CDR3 loop: CSAGASNQPQHF. The CDR3 DNA reads TGCAGTGCAGGGGCCAGCAATCAGCCCCAGCATTTT.

The chain links TRBV5-1 to TRBJ2-2; D is perhaps TRBD1 (5 bases). The CDR3 loop spans 15 amino acids. V lost 1 base to trimming and J lost 5 bases, with 12 bases between them. Per germline, CDR1 SGHRS and CDR2 YFSETQ. CDR3 sequence (DNA): TGCGCCAGCAGCTTGTCTCAGGGATCTACCGGGGAGCTGTTTTTT. It codes for CASSLSQGSTGELFF.

The chain joins TRBV2 to TRBJ2-5; a weak D match, TRBD2 (5 bases). The CDR3 is made up of 14 amino acids. Germline lookup yields CDR1 SNHLY and CDR2 FYNNEI. V lost 3 bases to trimming and J lost 6 bases, with 14 bases between them. CDR3: CASSESPGVQTQYF. CDR3 bases: TGTGCCAGCAGTGAGTCCCCCGGGGTTCAGACCCAGTACTTC.

The chain uses TRBV29-1 and TRBJ1-3; unclear D gene. The CDR3 runs 15 residues. Germline V gene sequence: CDR1 SQVTM, CDR2 ANQGSEA. V was trimmed by 0 bases and J by 0 bases, leaving 9 bases between them. In nucleotides, the CDR3 is TGCAGCGTTGAAGATCCCAGGCTCTCTGGAAACACCATATATTTT. Residues: CSVEDPRLSGNTIYF. The complete variable domain, with remaining parts taken from reference TRBV29-1 and TRBJ1-3, reads SAVISQKPSRDICQRGTSLTIQCQVDSQVTMMFWYRQQPGQSLTLIATANQGSEATYESGFVIDKFPISRPNLTFSTLTVSNMSPEDSSIYLCSVEDPRLSGNTIYFGEGSWLTVV.

The genes are TRBV14 and TRBJ2-1; D gene uncertain. The CDR3 length is 10 residues. Germline values: CDR1 SGHDN, CDR2 FVKESK. Between the trimmed V and J ends, which lost 3 bases and 9 bases, there was a span of 3 bases. The CDR3, as DNA: TGTGCCAGCAGCCATAGTGAGCAGTTCTTC. Translated: CASSHSEQFF. The full variable domain, its missing parts supplied by reference TRBV14 and TRBJ2-1, is EAGVTQFPSHSVIEKGQTVTLRCDPISGHDNLYWYRRVMGKEIKFLLHFVKESKQDESGMPNNRFLAERTGGTYSTLKVQPAELEDSGVYFCASSHSEQFFGPGTRLTVL.

V is TRBV15 and J is TRBJ2-1, with 9 bases that match TRBD2. The germline V gene has CDR1 LNHNV and CDR2 YYDKDF (reference sequence). The CDR3 has 15 residues. Losses at the gene ends were 0 bases for V and 4 bases for J; bases not matched to a gene: 1. The DNA for the CDR3 is TGTGCCACCAGCAGAGATCTAGCGGGGTACAATGAGCAGTTCTTC. This encodes CATSRDLAGYNEQFF.

At least ten counts were recorded for this clone. The genes are TRBV11-2 and TRBJ2-3, with D tentatively TRBD1 (6 bases). Germline assignment: CDR1 SGHAT and CDR2 FQNNGV. The CDR3 length is 16 residues. V lost 5 bases and J 1 base, leaving 16 bases between the germline ends. The CDR3 DNA is TGTGCCAGCAGCCAAACCGGGACACGAGGCACAGATACGCAGTATTTT. This translates into CASSQTGTRGTDTQYF.

Comment on this clone: This sample also contains other DNA sequences that code for the same CDR3. This CDR3 is CSATLNTEAFF. Written as DNA, the CDR3 is TGCAGCGCTACACTAAACACTGAAGCTTTCTTT. The chain is built from TRBV29-1 and TRBJ1-1; D is ambiguous. Trimming took 7 bases from V and 2 from J, leaving 8 bases between them. The CDR3 contains 11 residues. Per germline, CDR1 SQVTM and CDR2 ANQGSEA.

The chain joins TRBV2 to TRBJ1-6; 7 bases line up with TRBD1. V lost 4 bases, J lost 9 bases, and 12 bases stayed unmatched. The CDR3 loop spans 16 amino acids. Germline values: CDR1 SNHLY, CDR2 FYNNEI. The CDR3 DNA sequence: TGTGCCAGCAGTGGAGGGCGGAAGGGGGCAGGTTCACCCCTCCACTTT. Residues: CASSGGRKGAGSPLHF.

The chain recombines TRBV30 with TRBJ1-1; D is ambiguous. Germline-derived CDR1 and CDR2 are GTSNPN and SVGIG (reference sequence). The CDR3 is made up of 10 amino acids. V lost 4 bases, J lost 6 bases, and 6 bases lay in between. This CDR3 reads CAWMAPEAFF. The CDR3 bases are TGTGCCTGGATGGCCCCTGAAGCTTTCTTT.

The V call is TRBV29-1, the J call TRBJ1-4, with D hard to call. Germline CDR1 and CDR2: SQVTM and ANQGSEA. This CDR3 is built from 12 residues. Trimming shortened V by 6 bases and J by 5 bases, and 10 bases separated the two germline ends. The CDR3 nucleotides read TGCAGCGTCAGCCGATTGAATGAAAAACTGTTTTTT. Translation: CSVSRLNEKLFF.

This clone occurred once. The J gene is TRBJ2-7, the V gene TRBV5-6; TRBD1 matches at 7 bases. The length of the CDR3 is 15 residues. V lost 2 bases to trimming and J lost 9 bases; unmatched junction nucleotides: 14. Germline CDR1 SGHDT, CDR2 YYEEEE. CDR3 nucleotides: TGTGCCAGCAGCTTCTACGGAGACAGGGTGATGGTGCAGTACTTC. It is translated as CASSFYGDRVMVQYF.

This clone was seen a handful of times. The J gene is TRBJ1-2, the V gene TRBV7-9; TRBD1 matches at 11 bases. Germline CDR1 SEHNR, CDR2 FQNEAQ (reference sequence). With 3 bases clipped from V and 4 bases from J, the junction kept 4 bases outside the gene matches. CDR3 size: 15 residues. CDR3 sequence: CASSLDRGLGYGYTF. DNA of the CDR3: TGTGCCAGCAGCTTGGACAGGGGGCTCGGCTATGGCTACACCTTC. The full variable domain, with the rest looked up from reference TRBV7-9 and TRBJ1-2, is DTGVSQNPRHKITKRGQNVTFRCDPISEHNRLYWYRQTLGQGPEFLTYFQNEAQLEKSRLLSDRFSAERPKGSFSTLEIQRTEQGDSAMYLCASSLDRGLGYGYTFGSGTRLTVV.

There are a few counts of this clone. The chain is built from TRBV30 and TRBJ2-5, with 8 bases matching TRBD1. Near its end, the DNA agrees better with TRBJ2-7, so the J call may be wrong. The germline gives CDR1 GTSNPN, CDR2 SVGIG (reference sequence). This CDR3 spans 15 amino acids. In nucleotides, the CDR3 is TGTGCCTGGAGTTCCCCCCGGACAGGGCCCTACGAGCAGTACTTC. This codes for CAWSSPRTGPYEQYF.

The DNA of the CDR3 is TGTGCCAGCAGTTTCAAGTACCAAGAGACCCAGTACTTC. Its translation is CASSFKYQETQYF. The chain links TRBV27 to TRBJ2-5; no definite D call. Germline V gene lookup returns CDR1 MNHEY and CDR2 SMNVEV (reference sequence). Trimming pared 3 bases from V and 0 bases from J, leaving 5 bases between. The CDR3 totals 13 residues.

The CDR3 loop is CSVESNTFEQFF. Here the CDR3 DNA reads TGCAGCGTTGAAAGCAACACATTTGAGCAGTTCTTC. The chain is built from TRBV29-1 and TRBJ2-1, with unresolved D. Germline V gives CDR1 SQVTM, CDR2 ANQGSEA. The length of the CDR3 is 12 residues. Trimming took off 2 bases at V and 9 bases at J, with 11 bases between the two ends.

This clone was observed a single time. V usage is TRBV15 and J usage is TRBJ2-7; D gene uncertain. The CDR3 contains 15 residues. Trimming left V 0 bases short and J 2 bases short, with 11 bases between. Germline V gene sequence: CDR1 LNHNV, CDR2 YYDKDF (reference sequence). The CDR3, as DNA: TGTGCCACCAGCAGAGATCAGTATACAGCCTACGAGCAGTACTTC. Translation: CATSRDQYTAYEQYF.

This clone has a count of ten or more. The rearrangement links TRBV7-9 to TRBJ1-5, with unresolved D. Trimming stripped 5 bases from V and 11 bases from J, with 16 bases between. Germline CDR1 and CDR2: SEHNR and FQNEAQ (reference sequence). The CDR3 sequence is 13 residues long. CDR3 protein: CASSLTTQRAQHF. DNA for the CDR3: TGTGCCAGCAGCCTAACCACCCAAAGGGCCCAGCATTTT.

The V call is TRBV30, the J call TRBJ1-6; no reliable D call. Looked up from germline, CDR1 is GTSNPN and CDR2 is SVGIG (reference sequence). Trimming removed 3 bases from V and 6 bases from J, with 9 bases in between. The CDR3 has 13 amino acids. The CDR3 DNA follows: TGTGCCTGGAGATTGGAAACTAATTCACCCCTCCACTTT. It encodes CAWRLETNSPLHF.